This is a list of T cell receptor beta chains from one sample in a study of a mutant IDH1 vaccine in newly diagnosed glioma. These receptors have no identified antigens. The data were produced by immunoSEQ multiplex PCR, yet TCRdb's version contains in-frame clones alone and is incomplete. The table records around 27,000 clones, around 77% of them present only once. The sample in question was PBMCs, obtained from a glioma patient whose treatment included an IDH1 peptide vaccine. These receptors all stem from a woman aged 18-29 years with glioma. Both conserved end residues are part of each CDR3. A D gene is named only where the DNA matches it firmly.

V	D	J	CDR3	DNA
TRBV6-6	-	TRBJ1-5	CASSPGAGAQPQHF	TGTGCCAGCAGCCCAGGGGCAGGGGCTCAGCCCCAGCATTTT
TRBV15	-	TRBJ2-7	CATSTSRGTGVYEQYF	TGTGCCACCAGCACCAGTCGTGGGACGGGGGTCTACGAGCAGTACTTC
TRBV7-9	-	TRBJ2-1	CASSLAQELEFGQFF	TGTGCCAGCAGCTTAGCGCAGGAGCTAGAGTTCGGGCAGTTCTTC
TRBV7-8	-	TRBJ1-2	CASTKGGSGGYTF	TGTGCCAGCACCAAGGGGGGTTCGGGCGGCTACACCTTC
TRBV2	-	TRBJ1-3	CASRDSLSGNTIYF	TGTGCCAGCAGGGACAGTCTCTCTGGAAACACCATATATTTT
TRBV9	-	TRBJ1-2	CASYGSNLGYTF	TGTGCCAGCTACGGCTCAAACTTGGGCTACACCTTC
TRBV7-2	TRBD1	TRBJ1-2	CASSSTGVGGYTF	TGTGCCAGCAGCTCGACAGGGGTCGGTGGCTACACCTTC
TRBV5-6	TRBD2	TRBJ2-3	CASSLVAGGPSDTQYF	TGTGCCAGCAGCTTGGTAGCGGGAGGGCCTTCGGATACGCAGTATTTT
TRBV7-6	TRBD1	TRBJ1-4	CASSFTGTDEKLFF	TGTGCCAGCAGCTTCACCGGGACAGATGAAAAACTGTTTTTT
TRBV5-1	-	TRBJ1-5	CASSWDGSNQPQHF	TGCGCCAGCAGCTGGGACGGTAGCAATCAGCCCCAGCATTTT
TRBV14	TRBD1	TRBJ2-7	CASSQDFGDSDYEQYF	TGTGCCAGCAGCCAGGACTTCGGGGACAGCGACTACGAGCAGTACTTC
TRBV5-8	TRBD1	TRBJ2-7	CASSFDLLGQGAPYEQYF	TGTGCCAGCAGCTTTGATCTTCTAGGACAGGGGGCTCCCTACGAGCAGTACTTC